Sequencing of this TCR beta chain was carried out in a study of blood T cell repertoires in COVID-19. Study background: The United States, Italy and Spain were the sources of the acute and convalescent COVID-19 samples. The analysed material was cDNA or gDNA that came from T cells, B-cell-depleted T cells, or PBMCs.

The CDR3 length is 13 residues. V gave up 2 bases and J gave up 4 bases, with 5 bases separating them. Original data processing: It was from reference gene primer amplification that nucleated cell counts were estimated. Measured with immunoSEQ multiplex PCR; TCRdb has only the in-frame clones, and not every one. Clonal size and the V and J genes are those of that table, whereas D and trimming came from the DNA. The table records 70,000 or so clones, approximately 88% of them present only once. Material: peripheral blood. This chain joins TRBV12-3 or TRBV12-4 and TRBJ2-2, with no clear D. The sequence was obtained from a woman of 80 years or more with acute or convalescent COVID-19. CDR3 bases: TGTGCCAGCAGTTTAACGGGCACCGGGGAGCTGTTTTTT. Protein product: CASSLTGTGELFF.